These 7 T cell receptor beta chains were all obtained from the same sample, sequenced in a study of CD8 T cells in ankylosing spondylitis. TCRdb processed the 5' RACE reads anew with MiXCR; each CDR3 protein has one entry. The sample has roughly 130,000 distinct CDR3 sequences; more than 6.5% are singletons. Specimen: blood, either unsorted or a sorted T cell fraction (not recorded which). The receptor source for this set is a male donor with ankylosing spondylitis or in good health (not recorded which).

This clonotype appeared many times. One end of the junction does not line up with germline, which may come from a read error. The V call is TRBV9, the J call TRBJ2-1; D not certain. The CDR3 runs 14 residues. From germline, CDR1 is SGDLS and CDR2 YYNGEE. Written as DNA, the CDR3 is TGTGCCAGCAGCGTAGAACCCGGATACAGTGAGCAGTTCTTC. This translates into CASSVEPGYSEQFF.

This clonotype was seen at least ten times. The chain combines TRBV2 with TRBJ1-4, with D perhaps matching TRBD1 (6 bases). The CDR3 has 14 amino acids. Germline V lookup: CDR1 SNHLY, CDR2 FYNNEI. V was shortened by 7 bases and J by 1 base, with 10 bases between the two germline ends. In DNA, the CDR3 is TGTGCCAGCAAACAGGGTGGAACTAATGAAAAACTGTTTTTT. This gives the protein CASKQGGTNEKLFF.

In this sample, this clonotype turned up many times. The genes are TRBV7-3 and TRBJ2-1; 10 bases map to TRBD2. The CDR3 length is 14 residues. The germline V gene encodes CDR1 SGHTA and CDR2 FQGTGA. J gave up 15 bases and V 0 bases, and 8 bases lay outside the gene matches. The CDR3 region has the DNA TGTGCCAGCAGCTTAACGAGCGGGGGGGATAACCGGTTCTTC. It codes for CASSLTSGGDNRFF.

In this sample, this clonotype turned up many times. V is TRBV4-3 and J is TRBJ2-3, with D unresolved. The germline V and J ends were trimmed by 1 base and 0 bases, with 8 bases remaining between them. Looked up from germline, CDR1 is LGHNA and CDR2 is YSLEER. The CDR3 spans 15 residues. CDR3 bases: TGCGCCAGCAGCCAAGTAAGGCTTAGCACAGATACGCAGTATTTT. The encoded protein is CASSQVRLSTDTQYF.

This clonotype was recorded at least ten times. The rearrangement uses TRBV12-3 or TRBV12-4 and TRBJ2-3; possibly TRBD1 for D (6 bases). This CDR3 spans 14 amino acids. Trimming removed 8 bases from V and 0 bases from J, with 12 bases in between. CDR3 loop: CASGGQFSTDTQYF. DNA of the CDR3: TGTGCCAGCGGTGGACAGTTTAGCACAGATACGCAGTATTTT.

This clonotype was counted ten times or more. The genes are TRBV5-1 and TRBJ2-3, with a tentative D call TRBD2 (5 bases). CDR1 SGHRS and CDR2 YFSETQ come from the germline V gene. Trimming took 3 bases from V and 2 from J, leaving 7 bases between them. The CDR3 has 13 residues. The CDR3 loop is CASSYRDTDTQYF. CDR3 DNA: TGCGCCAGCAGCTACCGGGACACAGATACGCAGTATTTT.

This clonotype appeared many times. The chain combines TRBV7-6 with TRBJ2-2; maybe TRBD2 (5 bases). The CDR3 runs 15 residues. V was trimmed by 4 bases and J by 6 bases, leaving 15 bases between them. CDR1 is SGHVS and CDR2 is FNYEAQ in the germline V gene. CDR3 amino acids: CASSSLPGRSGELFF. The DNA for the CDR3 is TGTGCCAGCAGCTCGCTCCCGGGAAGGTCCGGGGAGCTGTTTTTT.